This entry features one T cell receptor beta chain sequence. These data originate in a study of blood T cell repertoires in COVID-19. Study at large: Spain, Italy and the United States supplied samples that represented acute and convalescent COVID-19. T cells, B-cell-depleted T cells, or PBMCs provided the cDNA or gDNA that served as material.

Source study methods: Quantification of nucleated cells was approximated via reference gene primer amplification. The protocol was immunoSEQ multiplex PCR, while the TCRdb copy is restricted to in-frame clones and leaves out a portion. The V and J calls and the clone size are those of that table, but D and trimming were determined from the DNA. The table shows 88,000 or so clones, with approximately 89% occurring only once. The TCR originated in a man in his fifties with acute or convalescent COVID-19. Input material: peripheral blood.

The CDR3 DNA follows: TGTGCCAGCAAAATCCGGGTAACCCAAGAGACCCAGTACTTC. It translates to CASKIRVTQETQYF. The rearrangement links TRBV2 to TRBJ2-5; no firm D call. V was clipped by 7 bases and J by 1 base, with 13 bases between them. The germline gives CDR1 SNHLY, CDR2 FYNNEI. The CDR3 extends over 14 amino acids.